The rows below give T cell receptor beta chains drawn from one sample of a study of cytomegalovirus exposure and HLA in healthy donors. Profiled with immunoSEQ multiplex PCR; TCRdb holds only in-frame clones, not every one. The table records roughly 100,000 clones, 70% to 80% of them present only once. The material sequenced was PBMCs. These receptors were collected from a man in his forties or fifties in good health and CMV-seropositive. The CDR3 runs from the conserved cysteine through the conserved F or W. D genes are given only for firm matches. Only some rows state a clone size, as once, few, many or a class for expanded clones.

J gene	D gene	clone size	V gene	CDR3 DNA	CDR3 protein
TRBJ2-4	-	-	TRBV7-9	TGTGCCAGCAGCTCAGGGAGGATGAAAAACATTCAGTACTTC	CASSSGRMKNIQYF
TRBJ2-2	-	-	TRBV18	TGTGCCAGCTCCCAAGGTGTTGGGCTCGGTACCGACGGGGAGCTGTTTTTT	CASSQGVGLGTDGELFF
TRBJ1-1	-	-	TRBV5-6	TGTGCCAGCAGCCCCAACACAGGGCAAGACACTGAAGCTTTCTTT	CASSPNTGQDTEAFF
TRBJ1-6	TRBD1	once	TRBV9	TGTGCCAGCAGCGCAGAAGACAGGGGGCTGGGGTCACCCCTCCACTTT	CASSAEDRGLGSPLHF
TRBJ2-5	-	-	TRBV5-1	TGCGCCAGCAGCGGAAATGTAGGCGGGACTCAAGAGACCCAGTACTTC	CASSGNVGGTQETQYF
TRBJ2-3	TRBD2	-	TRBV11-2	TGTGCCAGCAGCTTGGGGGGGAATACGCAGTATTTT	CASSLGGNTQYF
TRBJ1-1	-	few	TRBV2	TGTGCCAGCAGTCTCAACCGGGGTTACACTGAAGCTTTCTTT	CASSLNRGYTEAFF
TRBJ1-2	-	-	TRBV29-1	TGCAGCGTTGAAGAAGTGGGAGAGGGCTATGGCTACACCTTC	CSVEEVGEGYGYTF
TRBJ1-1	-	once	TRBV19	TGTGCCAGTAGTCCCGGACAGTCGAACACTGAAGCTTTCTTT	CASSPGQSNTEAFF
TRBJ2-7	-	few	TRBV5-4	TGCGCCAGCAGCTCCCTTAGCTCCTACGAGCAGTACTTC	CASSSLSSYEQYF
TRBJ2-7	-	-	TRBV7-2	TGTGCCAGCAGCCCTAGCTCCTACGAGCAGTACTTC	CASSPSSYEQYF
TRBJ2-6	TRBD1	-	TRBV10-3	TGTGCCATCAGTTCACCGGGACAGGGGGCTGGGGCCAACGTCCTGACTTTC	CAISSPGQGAGANVLTF
TRBJ2-5	-	-	TRBV5-6	TGTGCCAGCAGCTTCGGGGAGACCCAGTACTTC	CASSFGETQYF
TRBJ2-2	-	-	TRBV15	TGTGCCACCAGCAGAGGGAGTGCCACCGGGGAGCTGTTTTTT	CATSRGSATGELFF
TRBJ2-6	TRBD1	few	TRBV2	TGTGCCAGCAGTGAAGAGGCGCCTACAGGGGCAGGGGCCAACGTCCTGACTTTC	CASSEEAPTGAGANVLTF
TRBJ1-5	TRBD1	few	TRBV28	TGTGCCAGCACTGGACAGGGACAGGGGTTCGACAATCAGCCCCAGCATTTT	CASTGQGQGFDNQPQHF
TRBJ2-5	TRBD1	-	TRBV5-5	TGTGCCAGCAGCTCCCCCCCACAGGGGGTTACAGAGACCCAGTACTTC	CASSSPPQGVTETQYF
TRBJ2-5	TRBD2	-	TRBV2	TGTGCCGCCCGTCCGGCGGGGGGGCGAGAGACCCAGTACTTC	CAARPAGGRETQYF
TRBJ1-2	TRBD1	-	TRBV5-3	TGTGCCAGAAGCTTGGCGAGGGGGCAGGGCTATGGCTACACCTTC	CARSLARGQGYGYTF
TRBJ2-5	TRBD1	-	TRBV19	TGTGCCAGTAGTCCCTGGACAGGCCTGGGGGAGACCCAGTACTTC	CASSPWTGLGETQYF
TRBJ1-4	-	-	TRBV4-1	TGCGCCAGCAGCCCTGGGGGAGGGGGAGGGGAAAAACTGTTTTTT	CASSPGGGGGEKLFF
TRBJ2-5	TRBD2	-	TRBV5-1	TGCGCCAGCAGCGCGACTAGCGATGGAGAGACCCAGTACTTC	CASSATSDGETQYF